Listed below are T cell receptor beta chains from one sample, sequenced in a study of T cell responses to AZD1222 COVID-19 vaccine. Only in-frame clones appear in the TCRdb table, and some are missing; sequencing was by immunoSEQ multiplex PCR. The sample has 100,000 to 150,000 clones, around 87% seen once. Here the sequenced sample was peripheral blood, taken on day 0 of AZD1222 vaccination. The receptors were gathered from an adult in good health. Both conserved end residues are part of each CDR3. Fields, in order: V gene, clone size, D gene, J gene, CDR3 protein, CDR3 DNA. D genes are given only for firm matches. Clone sizes are given selectively: once, few, many, or a class where the clone is expanded.

v_gene: TRBV28; abundance: NA; d_gene: NA; j_gene: TRBJ1-4; CDR3aa: CASSPPPVALGEKLFF; CDR3nt: TGTGCCAGCAGCCCCCCACCGGTAGCCCTGGGTGAAAAACTGTTTTTT
v_gene: TRBV9; abundance: NA; d_gene: TRBD2; j_gene: TRBJ2-7; CDR3aa: CASSAEPGLAGGYSYEQYF; CDR3nt: TGTGCCAGCAGCGCAGAACCGGGACTAGCGGGGGGGTACTCCTACGAGCAGTACTTC
v_gene: TRBV19; abundance: NA; d_gene: TRBD2; j_gene: TRBJ2-1; CDR3aa: CASSMVPSGGHNEQFF; CDR3nt: TGTGCCAGTAGTATGGTCCCTAGCGGGGGCCACAATGAGCAGTTCTTC
v_gene: TRBV7-3; abundance: NA; d_gene: TRBD2; j_gene: TRBJ2-2; CDR3aa: CASSPAPGLAVVGELFF; CDR3nt: TGTGCCAGCAGCCCTGCCCCTGGACTAGCGGTAGTCGGGGAGCTGTTTTTT
v_gene: TRBV5-6; abundance: NA; d_gene: NA; j_gene: TRBJ1-6; CDR3aa: CASSSPQGLSNSPLHF; CDR3nt: TGTGCCAGCAGCTCTCCCCAGGGGTTGAGTAATTCACCCCTCCACTTT
v_gene: TRBV3-1/TRBV3-2; abundance: NA; d_gene: NA; j_gene: TRBJ1-6; CDR3aa: CASSQSRNSPLHF; CDR3nt: TGTGCCAGCAGTCAATCCCGTAATTCACCCCTCCACTTT
v_gene: TRBV7-8; abundance: NA; d_gene: NA; j_gene: TRBJ1-1; CDR3aa: CASSTRDWPNTEAFF; CDR3nt: TGTGCCAGCAGCACCCGGGATTGGCCGAACACTGAAGCTTTCTTT
v_gene: TRBV11-1; abundance: few; d_gene: TRBD1; j_gene: TRBJ2-5; CDR3aa: CASSTRTGSKETQYF; CDR3nt: TGTGCCAGCAGCACTAGGACAGGGAGTAAAGAGACCCAGTACTTC
v_gene: TRBV4-2; abundance: NA; d_gene: NA; j_gene: TRBJ2-3; CDR3aa: CASSQAGAHSTDTQYF; CDR3nt: TGTGCCAGCAGCCAAGCAGGGGCCCATAGCACAGATACGCAGTATTTT
v_gene: TRBV6-5; abundance: NA; d_gene: NA; j_gene: TRBJ1-2; CDR3aa: CASSKTWTDYGYTF; CDR3nt: TGTGCCAGCAGTAAAACCTGGACAGATTATGGCTACACCTTC
v_gene: TRBV5-4; abundance: NA; d_gene: NA; j_gene: TRBJ1-1; CDR3aa: CASSLRNRVNTEAFF; CDR3nt: TGTGCCAGCAGCTTGCGTAACAGGGTGAACACTGAAGCTTTCTTT
v_gene: TRBV12-3/TRBV12-4; abundance: NA; d_gene: NA; j_gene: TRBJ2-7; CDR3aa: CASSTYRVQEQYF; CDR3nt: TGTGCCAGCAGTACTTACAGGGTCCAAGAGCAGTACTTC
v_gene: TRBV11-2; abundance: NA; d_gene: TRBD1; j_gene: TRBJ1-2; CDR3aa: CASSLGARRQGKGYGYTF; CDR3nt: TGTGCCAGCAGCTTAGGGGCTAGGAGACAGGGAAAGGGCTATGGCTACACCTTC
v_gene: TRBV7-9; abundance: NA; d_gene: TRBD1; j_gene: TRBJ2-7; CDR3aa: CASSLGGATGGHEQYF; CDR3nt: TGTGCCAGCAGCTTAGGCGGGGCCACAGGGGGCCACGAGCAGTACTTC
v_gene: TRBV4-1; abundance: NA; d_gene: NA; j_gene: TRBJ1-2; CDR3aa: CASSQDPAGFNYGYTF; CDR3nt: TGCGCCAGCAGCCAAGATCCCGCGGGATTTAACTATGGCTACACCTTC
v_gene: TRBV11-2; abundance: NA; d_gene: NA; j_gene: TRBJ2-7; CDR3aa: CASSPDTKVYEQYF; CDR3nt: TGTGCCAGCAGCCCCGACACAAAGGTATACGAGCAGTACTTC
v_gene: TRBV6-5; abundance: NA; d_gene: TRBD1; j_gene: TRBJ1-2; CDR3aa: CASRTGASNYGYTF; CDR3nt: TGTGCCAGCAGAACAGGGGCCTCTAACTATGGCTACACCTTC
v_gene: TRBV5-4; abundance: NA; d_gene: TRBD2; j_gene: TRBJ2-1; CDR3aa: CASSLEASGKLINEQFF; CDR3nt: TGTGCCAGCAGCTTGGAGGCCAGCGGGAAACTAATAAATGAGCAGTTCTTC
v_gene: TRBV20-1; abundance: once; d_gene: NA; j_gene: TRBJ1-4; CDR3aa: CSARGREKLFF; CDR3nt: TGCAGTGCTAGGGGGCGTGAAAAACTGTTTTTT
v_gene: TRBV6-5; abundance: NA; d_gene: NA; j_gene: TRBJ1-1; CDR3aa: CASSYGQVRGTEAFF; CDR3nt: TGTGCCAGCAGTTACGGGCAGGTGAGGGGGACTGAAGCTTTCTTT
v_gene: TRBV18; abundance: NA; d_gene: NA; j_gene: TRBJ2-6; CDR3aa: CASSPGPSGANVLTF; CDR3nt: TGTGCCAGCTCACCGGGACCCTCTGGGGCCAACGTCCTGACTTTC
v_gene: TRBV23-1; abundance: NA; d_gene: TRBD1; j_gene: TRBJ1-2; CDR3aa: CASSQTGTGGYGYTF; CDR3nt: TGCGCCAGCAGTCAAACCGGGACAGGAGGCTATGGCTACACCTTC
v_gene: TRBV3-1/TRBV3-2; abundance: NA; d_gene: TRBD2; j_gene: TRBJ2-3; CDR3aa: CASREGVAGGRTDTQYF; CDR3nt: TGTGCCAGCAGAGAAGGAGTAGCGGGGGGCCGCACAGATACGCAGTATTTT
v_gene: TRBV7-2; abundance: NA; d_gene: TRBD1; j_gene: TRBJ1-3; CDR3aa: CASSLVQGAGNTIYF; CDR3nt: TGTGCCAGCAGCTTAGTTCAGGGGGCTGGAAACACCATATATTTT
v_gene: TRBV12-3/TRBV12-4; abundance: NA; d_gene: NA; j_gene: TRBJ1-2; CDR3aa: CASSLLSGYGYTF; CDR3nt: TGTGCCAGCAGTTTATTATCAGGCTATGGCTACACCTTC
v_gene: TRBV21-1; abundance: NA; d_gene: NA; j_gene: TRBJ2-5; CDR3aa: CASSKANPRDRGKETQYF; CDR3nt: TGTGCCAGCAGCAAAGCGAACCCCCGGGACAGGGGTAAAGAGACCCAGTACTTC
v_gene: TRBV19; abundance: NA; d_gene: TRBD2; j_gene: TRBJ2-3; CDR3aa: CASSISGGAKDTQYF; CDR3nt: TGTGCCAGTAGCATAAGCGGGGGGGCTAAGGATACGCAGTATTTT